Listed below are T cell receptor beta chains from one sample, sequenced in a study of T cells in tuberculosis. Clones were read by immunoSEQ multiplex PCR, and TCRdb kept only the in-frame ones, dropping some. The data contain tens of thousands of clones, 92% of them singletons. Sample: PBMCs, taken at tuberculosis diagnosis. These receptors all stem from an adult with tuberculosis. Some clones in this sample may be carry-over from other donors' samples. CDR3s include the opening cysteine and the closing phenylalanine or tryptophan. D genes are given only for firm matches. Clone size is not always given. Where it is, it says once, few, many or a class for expanded clones.

J	length	V	size	D	CDR3	DNA
TRBJ2-3	15	TRBV13	once	TRBD2	CASSFTSGGTDTQYF	TGTGCCAGCAGCTTCACTAGCGGGGGCACAGATACGCAGTATTTT
TRBJ1-2	14	TRBV4-2	.	.	CASSQGLTGNGYTF	TGTGCCAGCAGCCAAGGTCTTACAGGGAACGGCTACACCTTC
TRBJ2-2	16	TRBV6-1	.	.	CASSEVHTTNTGELFF	TGTGCCAGCAGTGAAGTGCACACTACGAACACCGGGGAGCTGTTTTTT
TRBJ2-2	13	TRBV5-6	.	.	CASSWDFTGELFF	TGTGCCAGCAGTTGGGACTTCACCGGGGAGCTGTTTTTT
TRBJ2-1	15	TRBV7-7	.	TRBD2	CASSLVSGGLDEQFF	TGTGCCAGCAGCTTAGTCAGCGGGGGGCTCGATGAGCAGTTCTTC
TRBJ2-7	14	TRBV27	.	.	CASSVGFLGGEQYF	TGTGCCAGCAGTGTGGGATTTCTTGGAGGTGAGCAGTACTTC
TRBJ2-7	15	TRBV7-2	.	.	CASSLAGGAVYEQYF	TGTGCCAGCAGCTTAGCGGGGGGGGCCGTTTACGAGCAGTACTTC
TRBJ1-2	16	TRBV15	once	TRBD1	CATSRIDRGYNYGYTF	TGTGCCACCAGCAGGATAGACAGGGGGTATAACTATGGCTACACCTTC
TRBJ2-1	17	TRBV2	.	TRBD2	CASSEARSRGGPNEQFF	TGTGCCAGCAGTGAAGCGCGTTCGCGGGGGGGGCCCAATGAGCAGTTCTTC
TRBJ2-1	15	TRBV10-3	.	TRBD1	CAISEQGAFYNEQFF	TGTGCCATCAGTGAACAGGGGGCGTTCTACAATGAGCAGTTCTTC
TRBJ1-2	15	TRBV5-1	.	TRBD1	CASSWGTADSYGYTF	TGCGCCAGCAGCTGGGGGACAGCTGACTCCTATGGCTACACCTTC
TRBJ1-5	13	TRBV27	.	.	CASSYRGIQPQHF	TGTGCCAGCAGTTATAGGGGCATTCAGCCCCAGCATTTT
TRBJ2-5	15	TRBV21-1	once	.	CASSKDGGAAETQYF	TGTGCCAGCAGCAAAGACGGCGGGGCGGCGGAGACCCAGTACTTC
TRBJ2-2	15	TRBV10-3	.	.	CAISEGAGHHGELFF	TGTGCCATCAGTGAGGGGGCAGGTCATCACGGGGAGCTGTTTTTT
TRBJ1-1	17	TRBV5-1	.	.	CASSLGWAFMTNTEAFF	TGCGCCAGCAGCTTGGGGTGGGCATTTATGACGAACACTGAAGCTTTCTTT
TRBJ2-7	11	TRBV13	.	.	CASSSAYEQYF	TGTGCCAGCAGCTCCGCCTACGAGCAGTACTTC
TRBJ2-3	14	TRBV4-1	.	.	CASSQLSSTDTQYF	TGCGCCAGCAGCCAATTGAGCAGCACAGATACGCAGTATTTT
TRBJ1-6	15	TRBV15	.	.	CATTPDRGVNSPLHF	TGTGCCACCACCCCCGACCGCGGGGTTAATTCACCCCTCCACTTT
TRBJ2-7	16	TRBV7-9	.	.	CASSLGQGIRVYEQYF	TGTGCCAGCAGCTTAGGGCAGGGAATTCGAGTCTACGAGCAGTACTTC
TRBJ2-7	13	TRBV6-1	.	TRBD1	CASSGTDLLEQYF	TGTGCCAGCTCCGGGACAGACCTCTTGGAGCAGTACTTC
TRBJ1-1	13	TRBV2	.	.	CAQTKEADTEAFF	TGTGCCCAAACGAAAGAGGCGGACACTGAAGCTTTCTTT
TRBJ1-1	16	TRBV6-5	.	TRBD1	CASSSRARGRRTEAFF	TGTGCCAGCAGTTCCAGGGCAAGGGGGCGGAGGACTGAAGCTTTCTTT
TRBJ1-1	11	TRBV2	.	.	CASSPLIGAFF	TGTGCCAGCAGCCCTTTAATCGGAGCTTTCTTT
TRBJ1-2	13	TRBV19	.	.	CASSIGTVGGYTF	TGTGCCAGTAGTATCGGCACAGTTGGTGGCTACACCTTC
TRBJ1-1	14	TRBV4-1	.	.	CASSQGRENTEAFF	TGCGCCAGCAGCCAAGGCAGGGAGAACACTGAAGCTTTCTTT
TRBJ2-2	17	TRBV7-2	.	TRBD2	CASSSRLAGGTTGELFF	TGTGCCAGCAGCTCCCGACTAGCGGGGGGTACCACCGGGGAGCTGTTTTTT
TRBJ2-1	14	TRBV10-3	.	TRBD2	CAIRGLAVHNEQFF	TGTGCCATCAGAGGACTAGCGGTACACAATGAGCAGTTCTTC
TRBJ2-7	17	TRBV5-1	.	TRBD1	CASSRRSVGTGGYEQYF	TGCGCCAGCAGCCGGAGGTCTGTCGGGACAGGGGGCTACGAGCAGTACTTC
TRBJ1-2	14	TRBV6-4	.	TRBD1	CASSAGQGNYGYTF	TGTGCCAGCAGTGCGGGACAGGGGAACTATGGCTACACCTTC
TRBJ2-3	16	TRBV11-1	.	.	CASSSDLGGGRDTQYF	TGTGCCAGCAGCTCGGATTTAGGGGGGGGGCGAGATACGCAGTATTTT
TRBJ2-7	14	TRBV4-2	.	.	CASSQVAGTYEQYF	TGTGCCAGCAGCCAAGTAGCAGGGACCTACGAGCAGTACTTC
TRBJ1-2	14	TRBV9	.	.	CASSEGRRGYGYTF	TGTGCCAGCAGCGAAGGGCGTCGGGGCTATGGCTACACCTTC
TRBJ2-1	16	TRBV9	.	.	CASSVAPSQGYNEQFF	TGTGCCAGCAGCGTAGCCCCTTCTCAGGGATACAATGAGCAGTTCTTC
TRBJ1-1	12	TRBV5-6	.	.	CASSLGVTQAFF	TGTGCCAGCAGCTTGGGAGTAACCCAAGCTTTCTTT
TRBJ2-1	12	TRBV19	.	TRBD1	CASSFGTGEQFF	TGTGCCAGTAGTTTCGGGACAGGCGAGCAGTTCTTC
TRBJ2-4	15	TRBV4-2	.	TRBD2	CASSQDAGGGGIQYF	TGTGCCAGCAGCCAAGATGCGGGGGGCGGCGGCATTCAGTACTTC
TRBJ1-1	16	TRBV27	.	TRBD1	CASRGRDRGLSTEAFF	TGTGCCAGCCGCGGACGGGACAGGGGGCTTAGCACTGAAGCTTTCTTT
TRBJ2-7	17	TRBV9	.	.	CASSVEPGVQSAYEQYF	TGTGCCAGCAGCGTAGAGCCCGGGGTTCAGTCCGCCTACGAGCAGTACTTC
TRBJ1-3	14	TRBV18	.	.	CASSLQGGGNTIYF	TGTGCCAGCTCACTACAGGGCGGGGGAAACACCATATATTTT
TRBJ2-7	13	TRBV5-1	.	.	CASSLTGVHEQYF	TGCGCCAGCAGCTTGACAGGTGTACACGAGCAGTACTTC
TRBJ2-3	17	TRBV7-2	.	TRBD2	CASSLSVAGGGPDTQYF	TGTGCCAGCAGCTTATCGGTAGCGGGGGGCGGCCCAGATACGCAGTATTTT
TRBJ1-5	15	TRBV7-6	.	.	CASSLGAGEYQPQHF	TGTGCCAGCAGCTTAGGGGCAGGGGAGTACCAGCCCCAGCATTTT
TRBJ2-7	15	TRBV6-9	.	TRBD2	CASSYVLGGIHEQYF	TGTGCCAGCAGTTATGTTCTGGGGGGGATCCACGAGCAGTACTTC
TRBJ1-4	16	TRBV5-6	.	TRBD1	CASSSGTDAIDEKLFF	TGTGCCAGCAGCTCTGGGACAGACGCAATAGATGAAAAACTGTTTTTT
TRBJ1-5	13	TRBV19	.	TRBD1	CASRIQGDQPQHF	TGTGCCAGTAGAATCCAGGGGGATCAGCCCCAGCATTTT
TRBJ1-2	13	TRBV7-9	.	.	CASSLDSNYGYTF	TGTGCCAGCAGCTTAGACAGTAACTATGGCTACACCTTC
TRBJ2-6	16	TRBV10-3	few	TRBD1	CAISQDRGAGANVLTF	TGTGCCATCAGTCAGGACAGGGGAGCTGGGGCCAACGTCCTGACTTTC
TRBJ1-1	12	TRBV18	.	.	CASSLDSTEAFF	TGTGCCAGCTCACTCGACAGCACTGAAGCTTTCTTT
TRBJ1-5	19	TRBV7-3	.	TRBD1	CASSFYRDRGRKIYQPQHF	TGTGCCAGCAGCTTTTACCGGGACAGGGGGCGCAAAATTTATCAGCCCCAGCATTTT
TRBJ1-4	16	TRBV2	.	TRBD1	CASSEGTTGEDEKLFF	TGTGCCAGCAGTGAAGGGACGACAGGGGAGGATGAAAAACTGTTTTTT
TRBJ1-4	15	TRBV6-1	.	.	CASSQWSATNEKLFF	TGTGCCAGCAGCCAATGGTCGGCAACTAATGAAAAACTGTTTTTT
TRBJ2-2	16	TRBV2	few	TRBD2	CASSDPSGRNTGELFF	TGTGCCAGCAGTGACCCTAGCGGGAGGAACACCGGGGAGCTGTTTTTT